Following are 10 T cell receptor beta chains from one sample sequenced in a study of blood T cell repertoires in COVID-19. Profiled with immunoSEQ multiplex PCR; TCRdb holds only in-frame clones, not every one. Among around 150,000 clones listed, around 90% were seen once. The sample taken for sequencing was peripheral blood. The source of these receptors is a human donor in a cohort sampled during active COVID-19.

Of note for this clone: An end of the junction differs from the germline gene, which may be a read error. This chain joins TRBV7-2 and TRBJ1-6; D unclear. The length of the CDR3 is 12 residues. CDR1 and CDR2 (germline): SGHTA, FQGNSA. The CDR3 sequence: CASSSSNSPLHF. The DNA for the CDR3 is TGTGCCAGCAGCTCCTCTAATTCACCCCTCCACTTT.

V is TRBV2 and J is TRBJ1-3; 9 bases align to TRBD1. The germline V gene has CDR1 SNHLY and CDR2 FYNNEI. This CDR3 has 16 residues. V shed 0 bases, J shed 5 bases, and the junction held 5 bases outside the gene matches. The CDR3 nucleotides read TGTGCCAGCAGTGAAGCGACGGGACAGGGAAGAAACACCATATATTTT. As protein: CASSEATGQGRNTIYF.

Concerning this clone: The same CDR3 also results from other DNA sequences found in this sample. CDR3 region: CASRDRGRDEQYF. The CDR3 nucleotides are TGTGCCAGCAGAGATAGGGGGCGCGACGAGCAGTACTTC. V is TRBV28 and J is TRBJ2-7, with TRBD1 matching over 7 bases. Trimming at V came to 6 bases and at J to 5 bases, leaving 7 bases not matched to a gene. CDR1 is MDHEN and CDR2 is SYDVKM in the germline V gene. This CDR3 is 13 amino acids long.

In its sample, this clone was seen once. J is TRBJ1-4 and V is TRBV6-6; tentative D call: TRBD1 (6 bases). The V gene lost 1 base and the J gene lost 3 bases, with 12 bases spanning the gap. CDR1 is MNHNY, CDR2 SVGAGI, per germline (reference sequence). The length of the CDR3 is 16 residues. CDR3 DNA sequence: TGTGCCAGCAGTTACTTACCAGGGGTACCTAATGAAAAACTGTTTTTT. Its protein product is CASSYLPGVPNEKLFF.

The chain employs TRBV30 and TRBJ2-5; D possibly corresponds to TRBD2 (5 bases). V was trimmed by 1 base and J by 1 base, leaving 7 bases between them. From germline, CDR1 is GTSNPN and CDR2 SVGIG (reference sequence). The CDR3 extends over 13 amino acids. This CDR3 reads CAWSGEIQETQYF. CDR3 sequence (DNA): TGTGCCTGGAGTGGGGAGATCCAAGAGACCCAGTACTTC.

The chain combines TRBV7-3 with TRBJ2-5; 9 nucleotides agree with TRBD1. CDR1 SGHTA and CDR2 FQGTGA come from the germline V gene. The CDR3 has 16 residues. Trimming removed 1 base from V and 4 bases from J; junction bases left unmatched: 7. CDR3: CASSLNGDRVGETQYF. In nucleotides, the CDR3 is TGTGCCAGCAGCTTAAACGGGGACAGGGTGGGAGAGACCCAGTACTTC.

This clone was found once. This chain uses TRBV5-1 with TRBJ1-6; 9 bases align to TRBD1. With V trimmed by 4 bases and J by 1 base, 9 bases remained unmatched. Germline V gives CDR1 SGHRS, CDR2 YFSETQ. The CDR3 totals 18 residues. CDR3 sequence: CASSPKTGGGSYNSPLHF. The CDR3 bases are TGCGCCAGCAGCCCCAAGACAGGGGGAGGGTCCTATAATTCACCCCTCCACTTT.

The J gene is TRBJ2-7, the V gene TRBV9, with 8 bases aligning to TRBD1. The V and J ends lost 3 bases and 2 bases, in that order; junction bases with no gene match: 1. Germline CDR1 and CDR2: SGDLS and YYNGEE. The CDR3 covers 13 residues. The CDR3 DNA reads TGTGCCAGCAGCGCGACAGGGGCCTACGAGCAGTACTTC. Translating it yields CASSATGAYEQYF.

The chain's CDR3 is CASSFGTGLNYGYTF. In DNA, the CDR3 is TGCGCCAGCAGCTTCGGGACAGGGCTTAACTATGGCTACACCTTC. The chain employs TRBV5-1 and TRBJ1-2; 9 nucleotides align to TRBD1. Germline trimming cut 2 bases from V and 1 base from J; bases unmatched to any gene: 3. The CDR3 is 15 amino acids. Germline V gene lookup returns CDR1 SGHRS and CDR2 YFSETQ.

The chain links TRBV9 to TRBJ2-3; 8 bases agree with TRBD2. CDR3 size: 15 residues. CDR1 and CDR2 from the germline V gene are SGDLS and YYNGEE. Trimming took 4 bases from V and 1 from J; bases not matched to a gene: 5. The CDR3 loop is CASSLGGAGTDTQYF. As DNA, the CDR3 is TGTGCCAGCAGCCTCGGGGGGGCCGGCACAGATACGCAGTATTTT. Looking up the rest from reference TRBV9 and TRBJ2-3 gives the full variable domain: DSGVTQTPKHLITATGQRVTLRCSPRSGDLSVYWYQQSLDQGLQFLIQYYNGEERAKGNILERFSAQQFPDLHSELNLSSLELGDSALYFCASSLGGAGTDTQYFGPGTRLTVL.